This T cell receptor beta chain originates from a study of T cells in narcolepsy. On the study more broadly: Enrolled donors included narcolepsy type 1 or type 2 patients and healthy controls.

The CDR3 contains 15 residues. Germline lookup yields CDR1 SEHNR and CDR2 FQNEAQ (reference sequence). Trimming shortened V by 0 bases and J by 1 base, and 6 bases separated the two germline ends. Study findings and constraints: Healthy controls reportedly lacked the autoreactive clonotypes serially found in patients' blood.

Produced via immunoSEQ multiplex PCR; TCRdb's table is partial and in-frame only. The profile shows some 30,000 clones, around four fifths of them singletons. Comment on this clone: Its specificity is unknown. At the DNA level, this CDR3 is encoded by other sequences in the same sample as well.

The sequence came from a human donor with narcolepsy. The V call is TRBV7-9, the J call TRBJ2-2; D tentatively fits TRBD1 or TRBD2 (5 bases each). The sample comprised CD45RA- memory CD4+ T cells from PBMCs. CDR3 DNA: TGTGCCAGCAGCTTAGCGAGGGGGAACACCGGGGAGCTGTTTTTT. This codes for CASSLARGNTGELFF.